These 18 T cell receptor beta chains were sequenced from one sample in a study of OX40 agonist ivuxolimab in advanced cancers. The repertoire was sequenced with immunoSEQ multiplex PCR; TCRdb's copy has only in-frame clones and lacks some. Of more than 35,000 clones in the sample, roughly four fifths are singletons; the top ten hold around 18%. The input for sequencing was CD4+ or CD8+ T cells sorted from blood, taken in a trial of the OX40 agonist ivuxolimab. Receptors originate from an adult with an advanced solid tumor such as melanoma, head and neck, liver or kidney cancer.

The V gene is TRBV29-1, the J gene TRBJ1-2; D call uncertain. CDR1 is SQVTM and CDR2 is ANQGSEA in the germline V gene. There are 11 residues in the CDR3. V lost 5 bases and J lost 5, with 9 bases in between. CDR3 residues: CSVRAPYGYTF. Written as DNA, the CDR3 is TGCAGCGTTAGGGCCCCTTATGGCTACACCTTC.

The chain links TRBV6-6 to TRBJ2-3; D unclear. Germline CDR1 is MNHNY and CDR2 is SVGAGI (reference sequence). The V end lost 7 bases, the J end lost 6 bases, and 8 bases lay between the germline ends. The CDR3 contains 11 residues. CDR3 nucleotides: TGTGCCAGCAAAGTTACGGATACGCAGTATTTT. It specifies CASKVTDTQYF.

J is TRBJ2-1 and V is TRBV19, with 8 bases fitting TRBD2. Germline CDR1 and CDR2: LNHDA and SQIVND (reference sequence). The CDR3 consists of 15 residues. V was clipped by 1 base and J by 5 bases; unmatched bases: 4. The CDR3 sequence: CASSIGNSGNNEQFF. CDR3 DNA sequence: TGTGCCAGTAGTATAGGTAATAGCGGGAACAATGAGCAGTTCTTC.

The chain combines TRBV5-8 with TRBJ2-1; D call uncertain. The CDR3 has 13 amino acids. Germline V gene lookup returns CDR1 SGHTS and CDR2 YDEGEE. Trimming stripped 0 bases from V and 6 bases from J, with 7 bases between. The DNA of the CDR3 is TGTGCCAGCAGCTTGGTGGTTAGCAATGAGCAGTTCTTC. This codes for CASSLVVSNEQFF.

This chain uses TRBV5-1 with TRBJ2-7; unclear D gene. With 0 bases removed from V and 0 bases from J, the gap between germline ends came to 16 bases. CDR1 is SGHRS, CDR2 YFSETQ, per germline. The CDR3 is made up of 17 amino acids. The CDR3 loop is CASSLALKLSSSYEQYF. The CDR3 region has the DNA TGCGCCAGCAGCTTGGCCTTGAAATTGTCCAGCTCCTACGAGCAGTACTTC.

V and J are TRBV19 and TRBJ1-5, with D unclear. CDR3 length equals 13 residues. V lost 10 bases and J 9 bases, leaving 19 bases between the germline ends. The V gene's germline CDR1 is LNHDA and CDR2 SQIVND (reference sequence). CDR3 loop: CATLSRAWAPQHF. The DNA of the CDR3 is TGTGCCACCCTCAGTCGGGCTTGGGCGCCCCAGCATTTT.

The chain joins TRBV9 to TRBJ2-3, with D possibly being TRBD2 (6 bases). Germline-derived CDR1 and CDR2 are SGDLS and YYNGEE. The length of the CDR3 is 14 residues. V was cut by 4 bases and J by 10 bases, with 19 bases left in between. The CDR3 sequence: CASSLAGLGGSQYF. The CDR3 coding sequence is TGTGCCAGCAGCCTCGCGGGACTCGGGGGATCGCAGTATTTT.

J is TRBJ2-3 and V is TRBV15; no firm D call. CDR3 size: 16 residues. Between the trimmed V and J ends, which lost 1 base and 1 base, there was a span of 12 bases. CDR1 LNHNV and CDR2 YYDKDF come from the germline V gene (reference sequence). CDR3 coding DNA: TGTGCCACCAGCAGAGTAACGGCGTCGGGCACAGATACGCAGTATTTT. It codes for CATSRVTASGTDTQYF.

The chain recombines TRBV29-1 with TRBJ2-1; 14 positions match TRBD2. In germline, CDR1 is SQVTM, CDR2 ANQGSEA. CDR3 length equals 14 residues. The J segment lost 8 bases and the V segment lost 6 bases, leaving 6 bases of the junction unmatched. The CDR3 coding sequence is TGCAGCGTCCAGACTAGCGGGAGGGTCTATGAGCAGTTCTTC. This translates into CSVQTSGRVYEQFF.

The chain employs TRBV28 and TRBJ2-1; D call uncertain. V was trimmed by 3 bases and J by 3 bases, leaving 6 bases between them. This CDR3 has 13 amino acids. In germline, CDR1 is MDHEN, CDR2 SYDVKM. The DNA of the CDR3 is TGTGCCAGCAGTTTTTTCCTCTACAATGAGCAGTTCTTC. Amino acid sequence: CASSFFLYNEQFF.

This rearrangement joins TRBV7-6 to TRBJ2-1, with 8 bases lining up with TRBD2. CDR1 and CDR2 (germline): SGHVS, FNYEAQ. The CDR3 sequence is 15 residues long. V was clipped by 5 bases and J by 5 bases; unmatched bases: 8. This CDR3 is CASSPEREMDNEQFF. DNA of the CDR3: TGTGCCAGCAGCCCTGAGCGGGAGATGGACAATGAGCAGTTCTTC. The full variable domain, its missing parts supplied by reference TRBV7-6 and TRBJ2-1, is GAGVSQSPRYKVTKRGQDVALRCDPISGHVSLYWYRQALGQGPEFLTYFNYEAQQDKSGLPNDRFSAERPEGSISTLTIQRTEQRDSAMYRCASSPEREMDNEQFFGPGTRLTVL.

V and J are TRBV11-2 and TRBJ1-2; D uncertain. The CDR3 runs to 13 residues. Germline CDR1 and CDR2: SGHAT and FQNNGV. The germline V and J ends were trimmed by 5 bases and 2 bases, with 9 bases remaining between them. CDR3 bases: TGTGCCAGCAGCAGCGACGGGAACTATGGCTACACCTTC. This translates into CASSSDGNYGYTF.

The V gene is TRBV5-1, the J gene TRBJ2-3; D might be TRBD1 (6 bases). V shed 4 bases and J shed 6 bases, with 9 bases lying between them. Per the germline V gene, CDR1 is SGHRS and CDR2 is YFSETQ. The CDR3 has 12 amino acids. CDR3 protein: CASSPDSDTQYF. CDR3 sequence (DNA): TGCGCCAGCAGCCCGGACAGTGATACGCAGTATTTT.

The chain links TRBV5-5 to TRBJ2-1; TRBD1 might be the D (6 bases). The CDR3 has 13 residues. CDR1 and CDR2 (germline): SGHKS, YYEKEE (reference sequence). V was trimmed by 4 bases and J by 9 bases, leaving 14 bases between them. The CDR3 DNA sequence: TGTGCCAGCAGCCTCACTGGGACACCTGAGCAGTTCTTC. Translation: CASSLTGTPEQFF.

This chain uses TRBV5-4 with TRBJ1-1; D gene ambiguous. Germline assignment: CDR1 SGHNT and CDR2 YYREEE (reference sequence). The CDR3 is 13 amino acids. Trimming left V 4 bases short and J 3 bases short, with 10 bases between. The CDR3 DNA is TGTGCCAGCAGCCCGGGGTTGGACACTGAAGCTTTCTTT. This gives the protein CASSPGLDTEAFF. Supplemented by reference TRBV5-4 and TRBJ1-1, the full variable domain reads ETGVTQSPTHLIKTRGQQVTLRCSSQSGHNTVSWYQQALGQGPQFIFQYYREEENGRGNFPPRFSGLQFPNYSSELNVNALELDDSALYLCASSPGLDTEAFFGQGTRLTVV.

This chain uses TRBV4-1 with TRBJ2-3; TRBD2 matches 11 bases. There are 16 residues in the CDR3. The germline V gene has CDR1 MGHRA and CDR2 YSYEKL. V lost 4 bases to trimming and J lost 6 bases; unmatched junction nucleotides: 9. The CDR3: CASSPGLAGLGDTQYF. The CDR3 DNA reads as TGCGCCAGCAGCCCCGGACTAGCGGGTTTGGGGGATACGCAGTATTTT.

The V call is TRBV5-4, the J call TRBJ2-1; the D is unclear. The V end lost 0 bases, the J end lost 4 bases, and 11 bases lay between the germline ends. The CDR3 spans 15 residues. The germline V gene encodes CDR1 SGHNT and CDR2 YYREEE (reference sequence). The CDR3 nucleotides read TGTGCCAGCAGCTTGGTCCCGTCGGCTTACAATGAGCAGTTCTTC. It is translated as CASSLVPSAYNEQFF.

In this sample, this clone turned up a few times. This chain uses TRBV5-4 with TRBJ1-2; D unclear. This CDR3 region has 14 residues. Germline V gene lookup returns CDR1 SGHNT and CDR2 YYREEE (reference sequence). The ends were cut back, 3 bases at V and 1 base at J, with 10 bases in the middle. The CDR3 loop is CASSSQDVNYGYTF. DNA for the CDR3: TGTGCCAGCAGCTCTCAGGACGTTAACTATGGCTACACCTTC.